Each of the 18 T cell receptor beta chains below was sequenced from the same sample in a study of blood T cell repertoires in COVID-19 (dated by TCRdb to between 2020 and 2021). The library was obtained by the immunoSEQ multiplex PCR assay. In TCRdb, the immuneACCESS table is reduced to in-frame sequences with V and J assigned. These tables do not hold every clone; where another copy was compared, an unresolved V gene accounts for under half, and the others remain unexplained. The table for this sample lists fewer than 300,000 clones; under 90% of them were counted only once. Clones ranked in the top ten supply 2.5% to 3.5% of the sample. Sequenced input: peripheral blood. All receptors come from a young woman with acute or convalescent COVID-19.

V and J are TRBV2 and TRBJ2-4; D gene unclear. The CDR3 length is 14 residues. Germline loops: CDR1 SNHLY, CDR2 FYNNEI. V was pared by 7 bases and J by 3 bases, with 13 bases between. The CDR3 region is CASKSVRNKNIQYF. The CDR3 DNA reads TGTGCCAGCAAATCTGTGCGGAACAAAAACATTCAGTACTTC. The whole variable domain, remainder taken from reference TRBV2 and TRBJ2-4, is EPEVTQTPSHQVTQMGQEVILRCVPISNHLYFYWYRQILGQKVEFLVSFYNNEISEKSEIFDDQFSVERPDGSNFTLKIRSTKLEDSAMYFCASKSVRNKNIQYFGAGTRLSVL.

The chain carries TRBV6-5 and TRBJ1-2; TRBD1 matches 7 bases. After removal of 6 bases from V and 3 bases from J, the junction contained 4 bases not matched to a gene. This CDR3 is built from 13 residues. Germline CDR1 reads MNHEY; CDR2 reads SVGAGI. Here the CDR3 reads CASSRDRDYGYTF. The CDR3 DNA reads TGTGCCAGCAGCCGAGACAGGGACTATGGCTACACCTTC.

This chain connects TRBV10-2 to TRBJ2-7; 10 positions match TRBD2. The CDR3 is made up of 15 amino acids. Germline assignment: CDR1 WSHSY and CDR2 SAAADI. V trimming: 8 bases; J trimming: 2 bases; junction bases outside the gene matches: 9. The CDR3 DNA sequence: TGCGCCAGCCTAGGTAGCGGGAGGAAAACCTACGAGCAGTACTTC. Its protein product is CASLGSGRKTYEQYF.

The chain joins TRBV28 to TRBJ2-7; 10 nucleotides line up with TRBD2. The CDR3 runs 16 residues. V dropped 5 bases and J dropped 5; count of bases not matched to a gene: 12. From germline, CDR1 is MDHEN and CDR2 SYDVKM. The CDR3 reads CASSPRGSGRADEQYF. The CDR3 DNA is TGTGCCAGCAGTCCTCGGGGGAGCGGGAGGGCCGACGAGCAGTACTTC.

The gene calls are TRBV3-1 (or the pseudogene TRBV3-2) and TRBJ1-1; 10 bases are a match to TRBD1. CDR1 and CDR2 (germline): LGHDT, YNNKEL (reference sequence). The trim removed 4 bases at V and 12 bases at J, leaving 8 bases unmatched. CDR3 length: 13 amino acids. Here the CDR3 DNA reads TGTGCCAGCAGCCGAGGGACAGGGGTCGACACTTTCTTT. It yields the protein CASSRGTGVDTFF.

The genes are TRBV19 and TRBJ2-1; TRBD2 matches at 7 bases. V lost 4 bases and J lost 9; bases outside the gene matches: 18. The CDR3 contains 17 residues. Looked up from germline, CDR1 is LNHDA and CDR2 is SQIVND (reference sequence). The CDR3 loop reads CASSRAPTSTVVGEQFF. The CDR3 DNA follows: TGTGCCAGTAGTAGGGCCCCGACTAGCACGGTGGTCGGTGAGCAGTTCTTC. Combining the CDR3 with reference TRBV19 and TRBJ2-1 gives the whole variable domain DGGITQSPKYLFRKEGQNVTLSCEQNLNHDAMYWYRQDPGQGLRLIYYSQIVNDFQKGDIAEGYSVSREKKESFPLTVTSAQKNPTAFYLCASSRAPTSTVVGEQFFGPGTRLTVL.

The rearrangement uses TRBV15 and TRBJ1-2, with D possibly TRBD1 on 5 matching bases. The V end lost 1 base, the J end lost 7 bases, and 10 bases lay between the germline ends. CDR3 length: 13 amino acids. Germline V gene data show CDR1 as LNHNV and CDR2 as YYDKDF (reference sequence). The CDR3 region has the DNA TGTGCCACCAGCAGAGCTCAGGGAAGTGGCTACACCTTC. Translating it yields CATSRAQGSGYTF.

The J gene is TRBJ1-5, the V gene TRBV6-2 or TRBV6-3, with TRBD1 identical over 7 bases. The CDR3 is made up of 14 amino acids. After removal of 6 bases from V and 4 bases from J, the junction contained 6 bases not matched to a gene. Germline assignment: CDR1 MNHEY and CDR2 SVGEGT. This chain's CDR3 is CASSRQGWNQPQHF. The CDR3 bases are TGTGCCAGCAGCCGACAGGGTTGGAATCAGCCCCAGCATTTT.

The J gene is TRBJ2-5, the V gene TRBV6-5, with a tentative D call TRBD2 (7 bases). CDR3 length equals 13 residues. The germline V and J ends were trimmed by 6 bases and 5 bases, with 13 bases remaining between them. The germline V gene has CDR1 MNHEY and CDR2 SVGAGI. In nucleotides, the CDR3 is TGTGCCAGCAGAAAGGGGGGGTCGGAGACCCAGTACTTC. Translating it yields CASRKGGSETQYF.

The V call is TRBV7-2, the J call TRBJ1-2; 8 bases are a match to TRBD1. The germline V gene has CDR1 SGHTA and CDR2 FQGNSA. The CDR3 is 14 residues long. Trimming took 6 bases from V and 4 from J; bases not matched to a gene: 7. The CDR3 sequence is CASRRDRRFYGYTF. CDR3 in DNA: TGTGCCAGCAGACGGGACAGGAGGTTCTATGGCTACACCTTC.

The chain joins TRBV28 to TRBJ1-1; D is unclear. There are 14 residues in the CDR3. V shed 1 base and J shed 3 bases, with 9 bases lying between them. The germline CDR1 and CDR2 sequences are MDHEN and SYDVKM. As DNA, the CDR3 is TGTGCCAGCAGTTTATTTTTGCAGGACACTGAAGCTTTCTTT. Protein sequence: CASSLFLQDTEAFF. Looking up the rest from reference TRBV28 and TRBJ1-1 gives the full variable domain: DVKVTQSSRYLVKRTGEKVFLECVQDMDHENMFWYRQDPGLGLRLIYFSYDVKMKEKGDIPEGYSVSREKKERFSLILESASTNQTSMYLCASSLFLQDTEAFFGQGTRLTVV.

This chain connects TRBV4-3 to TRBJ1-2, with TRBD1 matching over 8 bases. The CDR3 loop spans 15 amino acids. The V gene end was trimmed by 0 bases and the J gene end by 3 bases; junction bases not matched to a gene: 3. In germline, CDR1 is LGHNA, CDR2 YSLEER. CDR3: CASSQEGQGYYGYTF. In DNA, the CDR3 is TGCGCCAGCAGCCAAGAAGGACAGGGCTACTATGGCTACACCTTC.

The chain carries TRBV15 and TRBJ2-1, with TRBD2 matching over 12 bases. Looked up from germline, CDR1 is LNHNV and CDR2 is YYDKDF (reference sequence). The CDR3 contains 16 residues. The V gene end was trimmed by 3 bases and the J gene end by 5 bases; junction bases not matched to a gene: 5. Written as DNA, the CDR3 is TGTGCCACCAGCAGGGCCCGACTAGCGGGAGACAATGAGCAGTTCTTC. Translation gives CATSRARLAGDNEQFF.

This chain links TRBV2 with TRBJ2-5; a weak D match, TRBD1 (5 bases). Germline CDR1 reads SNHLY; CDR2 reads FYNNEI. This CDR3 region has 14 residues. The ends were cut back, 7 bases at V and 1 base at J, with 13 bases in the middle. DNA for the CDR3: TGTGCCAGCACCCGAACGACAGTCCAAGAGACCCAGTACTTC. Translating gives CASTRTTVQETQYF.

The chain links TRBV2 to TRBJ1-5; D not certain. Germline V gene data show CDR1 as SNHLY and CDR2 as FYNNEI. Trimming pared 4 bases from V and 0 bases from J, leaving 10 bases between. The CDR3 consists of 15 residues. Here the CDR3 DNA reads TGTGCCAGCAGTGCTGCACTAAGTAGCAATCAGCCCCAGCATTTT. This gives the protein CASSAALSSNQPQHF.

This clone has a handful of counts. This rearrangement joins TRBV14 to TRBJ2-1; TRBD2 matches at 9 bases. CDR3 length: 16 residues. Germline values: CDR1 SGHDN, CDR2 FVKESK. Unmatched junction bases numbered 13, after V lost 1 base and J lost 12 bases. CDR3 sequence: CASSQGLAAITVAQFF. The CDR3 nucleotides are TGTGCCAGCAGCCAAGGACTAGCGGCCATTACGGTAGCGCAGTTCTTC.

V and J are TRBV15 and TRBJ1-2; D may be TRBD1 (6 bases). Germline assignment: CDR1 LNHNV and CDR2 YYDKDF (reference sequence). Between the trimmed V and J ends, which lost 0 bases and 0 bases, there was a span of 8 bases. This CDR3 has 15 residues. The CDR3 here is CATSREGAANYGYTF. DNA of the CDR3: TGTGCCACCAGCAGAGAGGGGGCAGCTAACTATGGCTACACCTTC.

The CDR3 region has the DNA TGTGCCAGCAGCCCTCGGGAACAGGGGGCCGGCTACACCTTC. Amino acids: CASSPREQGAGYTF. The chain recombines TRBV7-8 with TRBJ1-2, with TRBD1 matching over 9 bases. The CDR3 covers 14 residues. Germline-derived CDR1 and CDR2 are SGHVS and FQNEAQ. The junction had 9 bases not matched to a gene; V was cut back by 5 bases and J by 8 bases.